This T cell receptor beta chain was captured in a study of blood T cell repertoires in COVID-19. The CDR3 has 18 residues. Germline lookup yields CDR1 MGHRA and CDR2 YSYEKL. For this clone: Mismatch with germline at one junction end may stem from a read error.

Profiling relied on immunoSEQ multiplex PCR, and the TCRdb table lists in-frame clones only, not all of them. The sample carries 350,000 or so clones, around nine tenths recorded once. Seattle enrolled patients during active infection and tracked them longitudinally. This clonotype was obtained from a woman aged 55-69 years with COVID-19, enrolled during active disease. Source material: peripheral blood. V gene TRBV4-1 combines with J gene TRBJ1-5; D possibly corresponds to TRBD1 (6 bases). The CDR3 DNA reads TGCGCCAGCAGCAAAGAGGATCAGGGGAGAGCTCCTAATCAGCCCCAGCATTTT. Translated: CASSKEDQGRAPNQPQHF.